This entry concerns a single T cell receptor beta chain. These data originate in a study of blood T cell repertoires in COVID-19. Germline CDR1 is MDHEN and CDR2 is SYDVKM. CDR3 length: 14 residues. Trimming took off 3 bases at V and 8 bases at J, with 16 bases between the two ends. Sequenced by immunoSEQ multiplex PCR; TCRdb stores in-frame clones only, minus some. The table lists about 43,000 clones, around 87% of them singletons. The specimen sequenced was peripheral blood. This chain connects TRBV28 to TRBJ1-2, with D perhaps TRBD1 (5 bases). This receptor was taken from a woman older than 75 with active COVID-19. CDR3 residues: CASSFRGSRPGYTF. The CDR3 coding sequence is TGTGCCAGCAGTTTCCGGGGGAGCAGACCCGGCTACACCTTC.